One T cell receptor beta chain is described in this entry. As yet, its antigen is unknown. No cell sorting was done before RNA was extracted from the tissue. More than 3 cm separated this lung sample from the edge of the tumor. These data are taken from a study of tumor and adjacent non-tumor tissue in lung cancer. Study context: Samples averaged approximately 4.2 million productive TCRbeta reads each. Study-wide findings and caveats: Significantly higher TCR diversity was found in tumor than normal lung. Normal lung showed higher cumulative top 100 clone frequency than tumor.

Three rounds of nested PCR, following a modified ARM-PCR protocol, produced the TCRbeta library. TCRdb re-called the multiplex PCR reads through MiXCR, storing one row per CDR3 protein. In the table there are tens of thousands of distinct CDR3 sequences, less than 70% of which are singletons. V was clipped by 8 bases and J by 6 bases; unmatched bases: 8. This CDR3 has 14 amino acids. The germline CDR1 and CDR2 sequences are SGHNT and YENEEA. The chain carries TRBV11-3 and TRBJ2-1; 9 positions agree with TRBD1. The sample was distant non-tumor lung tissue. The source of this sequence is a woman between 40 and 55 years old with non-small cell lung cancer. The CDR3 loop reads CASSPGQGSNEQFF. DNA of the CDR3: TGTGCCAGCTCCCCGGGACAGGGCAGCAATGAGCAGTTCTTC.